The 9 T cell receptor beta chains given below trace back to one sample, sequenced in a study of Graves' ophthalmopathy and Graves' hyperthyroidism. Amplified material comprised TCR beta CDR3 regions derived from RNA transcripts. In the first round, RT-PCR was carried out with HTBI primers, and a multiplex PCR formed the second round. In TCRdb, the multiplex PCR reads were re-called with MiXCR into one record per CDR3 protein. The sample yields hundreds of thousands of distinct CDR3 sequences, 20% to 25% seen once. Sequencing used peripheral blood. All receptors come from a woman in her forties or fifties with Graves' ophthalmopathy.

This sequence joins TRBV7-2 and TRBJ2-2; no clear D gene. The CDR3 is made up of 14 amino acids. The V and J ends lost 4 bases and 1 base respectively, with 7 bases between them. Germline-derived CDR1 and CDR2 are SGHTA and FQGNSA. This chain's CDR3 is CASSYQRNTGELFF. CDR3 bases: TGTGCCAGCAGCTATCAGCGGAACACCGGGGAGCTGTTTTTT.

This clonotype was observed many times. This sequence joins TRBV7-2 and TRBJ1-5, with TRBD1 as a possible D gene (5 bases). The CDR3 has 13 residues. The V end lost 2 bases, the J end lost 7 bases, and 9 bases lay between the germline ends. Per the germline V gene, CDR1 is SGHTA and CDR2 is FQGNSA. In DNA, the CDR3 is TGTGCCAGCAGCTTACGCAGGGAGCAGCCCCAGCATTTT. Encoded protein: CASSLRREQPQHF.

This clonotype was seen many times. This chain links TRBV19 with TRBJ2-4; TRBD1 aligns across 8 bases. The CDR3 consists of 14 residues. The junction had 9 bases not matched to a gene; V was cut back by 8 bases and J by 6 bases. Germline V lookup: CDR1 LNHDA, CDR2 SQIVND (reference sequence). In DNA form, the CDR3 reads TGTGCCAGTGGGATGGGGACAGGTAGAAACATTCAGTACTTC. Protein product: CASGMGTGRNIQYF.

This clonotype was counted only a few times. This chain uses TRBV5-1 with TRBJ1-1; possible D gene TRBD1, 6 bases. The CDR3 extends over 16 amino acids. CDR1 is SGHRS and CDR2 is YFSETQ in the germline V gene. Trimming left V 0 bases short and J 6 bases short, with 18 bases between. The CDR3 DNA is TGCGCCAGCAGCTTGGCTCACGGGGGGCGGTTGGCTGAAGCTTTCTTT. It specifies CASSLAHGGRLAEAFF.

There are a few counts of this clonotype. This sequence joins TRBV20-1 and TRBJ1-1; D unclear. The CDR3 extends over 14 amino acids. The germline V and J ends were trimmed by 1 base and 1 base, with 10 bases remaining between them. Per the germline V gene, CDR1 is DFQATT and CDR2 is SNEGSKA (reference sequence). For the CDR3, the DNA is TGCAGTGCTAGAGGGGGTTCAGCGAACACTGAAGCTTTCTTT. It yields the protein CSARGGSANTEAFF.

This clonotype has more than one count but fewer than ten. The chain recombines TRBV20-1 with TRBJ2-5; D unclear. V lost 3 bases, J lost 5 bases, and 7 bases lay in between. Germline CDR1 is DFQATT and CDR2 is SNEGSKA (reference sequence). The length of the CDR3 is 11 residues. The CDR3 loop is CSAREWETQYF. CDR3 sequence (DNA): TGCAGTGCTAGGGAGTGGGAGACCCAGTACTTC.

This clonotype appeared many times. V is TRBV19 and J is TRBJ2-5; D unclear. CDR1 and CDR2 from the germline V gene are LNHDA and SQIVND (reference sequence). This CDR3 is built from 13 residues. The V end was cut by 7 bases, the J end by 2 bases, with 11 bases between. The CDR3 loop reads CASMEGEQETQYF. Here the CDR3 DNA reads TGTGCCAGTATGGAAGGAGAACAAGAGACCCAGTACTTC.

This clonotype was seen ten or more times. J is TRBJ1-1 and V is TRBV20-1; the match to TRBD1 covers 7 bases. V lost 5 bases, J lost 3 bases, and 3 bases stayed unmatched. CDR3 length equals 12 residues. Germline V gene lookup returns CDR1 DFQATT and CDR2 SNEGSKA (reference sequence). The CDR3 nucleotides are TGCAGTGCTCAGGGGGGGTACACTGAAGCTTTCTTT. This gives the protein CSAQGGYTEAFF.

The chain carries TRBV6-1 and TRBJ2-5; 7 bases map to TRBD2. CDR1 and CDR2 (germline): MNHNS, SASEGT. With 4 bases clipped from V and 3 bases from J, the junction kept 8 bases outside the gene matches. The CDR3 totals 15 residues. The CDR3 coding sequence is TGTGCCAGCAGTGCTAGCGGTGAATCGAAAGAGACCCAGTACTTC. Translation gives CASSASGESKETQYF.